This TCR beta chain appears in the sequencing data of a study of human T cells and chemical hapten exposure. Many counts were recorded for this clonotype. Antigen specificity is unknown. CDR1 is MNHEY, CDR2 SVGAGI, per germline. V gave up 4 bases and J gave up 0 bases, with 16 bases separating them. This CDR3 spans 17 amino acids. Time point: patch test 3, about 24 weeks after DPC sensitization. Specified treatment: therapeutic diphenylcyclopropenone sensitization with weekly scalp DPC. Findings and limits, study-wide: Higher patch test scores went with higher counts of PT1 expanded TCRs.

TCRdb reprocessed the RACE reads via MiXCR and lists one record per CDR3 protein. In the table there are 130,000 or so distinct CDR3 sequences, roughly 10% of which are singletons. V gene TRBV6-5 combines with J gene TRBJ2-4; D is ambiguous. The sequenced sample was whole blood, obtained in connection with sensitization to the hapten diphenylcyclopropenone (DPC). The sequence derives from a woman aged 45-59 years with alopecia areata. Some clones in this sample may be carry-over from other donors' samples. Written as DNA, the CDR3 is TGTGCCAGCAGTTCTCGACACGCCTCGTTAGCCAAAAACATTCAGTACTTC. Translating gives CASSSRHASLAKNIQYF.